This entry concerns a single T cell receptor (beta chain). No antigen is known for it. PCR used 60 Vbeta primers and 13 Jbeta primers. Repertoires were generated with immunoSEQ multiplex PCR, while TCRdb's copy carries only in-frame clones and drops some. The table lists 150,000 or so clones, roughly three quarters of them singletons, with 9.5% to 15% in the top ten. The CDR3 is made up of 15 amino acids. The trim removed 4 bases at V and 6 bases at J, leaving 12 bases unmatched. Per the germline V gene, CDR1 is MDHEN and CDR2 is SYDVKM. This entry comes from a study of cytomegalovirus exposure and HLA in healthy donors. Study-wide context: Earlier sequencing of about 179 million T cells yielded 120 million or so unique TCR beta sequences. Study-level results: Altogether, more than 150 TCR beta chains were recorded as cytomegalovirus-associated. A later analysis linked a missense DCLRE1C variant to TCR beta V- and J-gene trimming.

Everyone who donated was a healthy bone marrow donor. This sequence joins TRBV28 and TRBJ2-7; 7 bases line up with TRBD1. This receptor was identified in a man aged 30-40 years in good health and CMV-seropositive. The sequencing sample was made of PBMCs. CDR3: CASSSRDRASSEQYF. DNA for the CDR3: TGTGCCAGCAGTTCACGCGACAGGGCCTCGTCCGAGCAGTACTTC.